This paragraph reports one T cell receptor (beta chain). This CDR3 comprises 13 residues. Per germline, CDR1 GTSNPN and CDR2 SVGIG (reference sequence). The V end lost 4 bases, the J end lost 0 bases, and 8 bases lay between the germline ends. This sample was taken from a study of PD-L1 blockade in urothelial cancer. On the study more broadly: Investigators checked blood 3 weeks (second dose) and 6 weeks after treatment start.

Time point of the sample: pretreatment peripheral blood. Samples were collected from each patient before treatment and during treatment. Each patient gave between 1 and 8 of them in total. The table came from immunoSEQ multiplex PCR; TCRdb's copy has only in-frame clones and leaves some out. The table records 68,000 or so clones, around 81% of them present only once. Sequences were derived from PBMCs, sampled around atezolizumab (anti-PD-L1) treatment. The chain combines TRBV30 with TRBJ2-3, with D tentatively TRBD2 (5 bases). The receptor's source is a man in his 70s with urothelial cancer. The CDR3, as DNA: TGTGCCTGGAACGGCGGGAGCACAGATACGCAGTATTTT. Translating gives CAWNGGSTDTQYF.